This T cell receptor beta chain stems from a study of monozygotic twins with inflammatory bowel disease. The study's findings and limits: Especially with disease activity, IBD patients had fewer clonotypes in common with others than healthy twins did.

Germline V lookup: CDR1 SGHTA, CDR2 FQGTGA. The CDR3 has 14 amino acids. TCRdb reprocessed the 5' RACE reads and reports one entry per CDR3 protein, with no DNA. The table for this sample gives about 210,000 distinct CDR3 sequences. A remark on this clonotype: What it binds is not known.

Sequences were obtained from blood. The gene calls are TRBV7-3 and TRBJ2-2; TCRdb returns TRBD1, unconfirmable since there is no DNA. This receptor was obtained from a human donor with ulcerative colitis or Crohn's disease, or a healthy co-twin of an affected twin (not recorded which). CDR3 sequence: CASSRGGDTGELFF.